A single sample gave rise to the 32 T cell receptor beta chains below, sequenced in a study of cytomegalovirus exposure and HLA in healthy donors. The PCR contained 60 Vbeta and 13 Jbeta primers. Some clones are missing from TCRdb's copy, which holds only in-frame ones; the method was immunoSEQ multiplex PCR. The table has about 160,000 clones, about 72% seen once. The sequencing sample was made of PBMCs. The receptors stem from a man in his 60s in good health and CMV-seronegative.

As concerns this clone: The junction departs from germline at one end; a sequencing error may be responsible. J is TRBJ1-6 and V is TRBV4-1, with a weak D call TRBD1 (5 bases). Germline-derived CDR1 and CDR2 are MGHRA and YSYEKL. The CDR3 consists of 14 residues. CDR3 in DNA: TGCGCCAGCAGCCAAGAAGACAGTAATCCACCCCTCCACTTT. Its translation: CASSQEDSNPPLHF.

V usage is TRBV7-7 and J usage is TRBJ2-1, with 8 bases lining up with TRBD2. CDR1 and CDR2 from the germline V gene are SSHAT and FNYEAQ (reference sequence). CDR3 length: 17 residues. The ends lost 5 bases at V and 3 bases at J; junction bases unmatched: 12. The CDR3 nucleotides read TGTGCCAGCAGCCCTACAACTAGCGGACTAAACTACAATGAGCAGTTCTTC. Encoded protein: CASSPTTSGLNYNEQFF.

The chain uses TRBV19 and TRBJ2-7; D possibly corresponds to TRBD2 (5 bases). Germline V lookup: CDR1 LNHDA, CDR2 SQIVND (reference sequence). The CDR3 extends over 15 amino acids. V lost 0 bases, J lost 2 bases, and 11 bases lay in between. The CDR3 region is CASSIEHRGTYEQYF. CDR3 in DNA: TGTGCCAGTAGTATAGAGCACAGAGGGACCTACGAGCAGTACTTC.

This clone was seen a few times. V is TRBV6-6 and J is TRBJ2-3; 8 bases match TRBD2. This CDR3 is built from 15 residues. Germline-derived CDR1 and CDR2 are MNHNY and SVGAGI (reference sequence). V shed 6 bases and J 4 bases; nucleotides not matched to a gene: 9. Written as DNA, the CDR3 is TGTGCCAGCAGGCGTGGGGGACTAGGGGCAGATACGCAGTATTTT. Encoded protein: CASRRGGLGADTQYF.

This chain joins TRBV6-5 and TRBJ1-5; a possible D gene is TRBD1 (5 bases). Trimming shortened V by 2 bases and J by 5 bases, and 10 bases separated the two germline ends. The CDR3 sequence is 14 residues long. Germline V gene lookup returns CDR1 MNHEY and CDR2 SVGAGI. The chain's CDR3 is CASSYSGGYQPQHF. The CDR3 nucleotides read TGTGCCAGCAGTTACAGCGGGGGTTATCAGCCCCAGCATTTT.

J is TRBJ2-7 and V is TRBV28; 9 nucleotides match TRBD1. With V trimmed by 8 bases and J by 5 bases, 13 bases remained unmatched. The CDR3 extends over 15 amino acids. Germline CDR1 and CDR2: MDHEN and SYDVKM. The CDR3 DNA is TGTGCCAGCCTCTCTCTCACAGGGGGCATCAACGAGCAGTACTTC. Protein sequence: CASLSLTGGINEQYF.

J is TRBJ2-3 and V is TRBV7-9; TRBD2 aligns across 7 bases. Germline CDR1 and CDR2: SEHNR and FQNEAQ (reference sequence). V lost 6 bases to trimming and J lost 2 bases; unmatched junction nucleotides: 14. The CDR3 spans 17 residues. The CDR3 DNA reads TGTGCCAGCAGTACGAATTGGCTAGCGGCTCTCACAGATACGCAGTATTTT. It is translated as CASSTNWLAALTDTQYF. Variable domain in full (rest from reference TRBV7-9 and TRBJ2-3): DTGVSQNPRHKITKRGQNVTFRCDPISEHNRLYWYRQTLGQGPEFLTYFQNEAQLEKSRLLSDRFSAERPKGSFSTLEIQRTEQGDSAMYLCASSTNWLAALTDTQYFGPGTRLTVL.

The J gene is TRBJ1-3, the V gene TRBV6-5, with 7 bases aligning to TRBD1. Germline CDR1 is MNHEY and CDR2 is SVGAGI. The CDR3 extends over 15 amino acids. V dropped 5 bases and J dropped 4; count of bases not matched to a gene: 8. The CDR3 is CASSKDREIGNTIYF. CDR3 DNA sequence: TGTGCCAGCAGTAAAGACAGGGAAATAGGAAACACCATATATTTT.

A few counts support this clone. This chain links TRBV28 with TRBJ1-6, with D perhaps matching TRBD1 (5 bases). Germline V CDR1 and CDR2: MDHEN, SYDVKM. The CDR3 spans 16 residues. V lost 4 bases and J lost 5, with 15 bases in between. DNA for the CDR3: TGTGCCAGCAGTTCACCCGCGGGAGGGGATAATTCACCCCTCCACTTT. It encodes CASSSPAGGDNSPLHF. Looking up the rest from reference TRBV28 and TRBJ1-6 gives the full variable domain: DVKVTQSSRYLVKRTGEKVFLECVQDMDHENMFWYRQDPGLGLRLIYFSYDVKMKEKGDIPEGYSVSREKKERFSLILESASTNQTSMYLCASSSPAGGDNSPLHFGNGTRLTVT.

This clone was observed a few times. This chain uses TRBV4-3 with TRBJ2-3; 10 bases match TRBD2. The CDR3 is 16 residues long. J was trimmed by 1 base and V by 4 bases; bases with no gene match: 5. Germline values: CDR1 LGHNA, CDR2 YSLEER. CDR3 bases: TGCGCCAGCAGCCCAGGACTAGCGGACCGCACAGATACGCAGTATTTT. Its protein is CASSPGLADRTDTQYF.

The chain combines TRBV10-2 with TRBJ2-2, with D tentatively TRBD2 (5 bases). Germline lookup yields CDR1 WSHSY and CDR2 SAAADI. Trimming took off 0 bases at V and 4 bases at J, with 18 bases between the two ends. The CDR3 covers 18 residues. The DNA of the CDR3 is TGCGCCAGCAGTGAGTCAAGGTATAGAGGGCGAATCACCGGGGAGCTGTTTTTT. It codes for CASSESRYRGRITGELFF.

This chain joins TRBV2 and TRBJ2-5; 7 bases line up with TRBD1. This CDR3 is built from 14 residues. V gave up 0 bases and J gave up 5 bases; unmatched junction bases: 3. Germline CDR1 is SNHLY and CDR2 is FYNNEI. CDR3 in DNA: TGTGCCAGCAGTGAAGCAGGGGGCAGGGAGACCCAGTACTTC. Residues: CASSEAGGRETQYF. The whole variable domain, remainder taken from reference TRBV2 and TRBJ2-5, is EPEVTQTPSHQVTQMGQEVILRCVPISNHLYFYWYRQILGQKVEFLVSFYNNEISEKSEIFDDQFSVERPDGSNFTLKIRSTKLEDSAMYFCASSEAGGRETQYFGPGTRLLVL.

This clone appeared a single time. This chain links TRBV28 with TRBJ1-2, with 7 bases aligning to TRBD1. This CDR3 region has 16 residues. With V trimmed by 3 bases and J by 2 bases, 9 bases remained unmatched. Germline V lookup: CDR1 MDHEN, CDR2 SYDVKM. The CDR3 DNA is TGTGCCAGCAGTTTGGGTTCAGGGGGACTGAACTATGGCTACACCTTC. As protein: CASSLGSGGLNYGYTF.

The chain is built from TRBV28 and TRBJ2-7, with D tentatively TRBD1 (5 bases). Germline V gene lookup returns CDR1 MDHEN and CDR2 SYDVKM. Trimming removed 4 bases from V and 2 bases from J, with 15 bases in between. The CDR3 covers 15 residues. The CDR3 bases are TGTGCCAGCAGTTCCCCGACAGTAATCACCTACGAGCAGTACTTC. Its protein is CASSSPTVITYEQYF.

The V gene is TRBV5-1, the J gene TRBJ1-1, with 7 bases matching TRBD1. The length of the CDR3 is 14 residues. V shed 4 bases, J shed 0 bases, and the junction held 3 bases outside the gene matches. The germline V gene encodes CDR1 SGHRS and CDR2 YFSETQ. The CDR3 nucleotides read TGCGCCAGCAGCCCGGACAGGATGAACACTGAAGCTTTCTTT. This translates into CASSPDRMNTEAFF.

V and J are TRBV5-4 and TRBJ1-2, with TRBD1 matching over 8 bases. The CDR3 is 16 amino acids. V lost 1 base and J lost 6; bases outside the gene matches: 11. Germline CDR1 and CDR2: SGHNT and YYREEE (reference sequence). The CDR3 coding sequence is TGTGCCAGCAGCTTGTCCGGGAACAGGGGGATAGATGGCTACACCTTC. Residues: CASSLSGNRGIDGYTF.

This clone was seen a handful of times. J is TRBJ1-4 and V is TRBV4-3; 9 bases align to TRBD1. The V segment lost 8 bases and the J segment 7 bases; nucleotides outside the gene matches: 8. The CDR3 loop spans 14 amino acids. Germline CDR1 reads LGHNA; CDR2 reads YSLEER. This CDR3 reads CASAPGQGVEKLFF. The CDR3 nucleotides are TGCGCCAGCGCTCCGGGACAGGGAGTTGAAAAACTGTTTTTT.

V is TRBV5-1 and J is TRBJ2-7; 7 bases map to TRBD1. J lost 1 base, V lost 5 bases, and 6 bases had no gene match. Germline assignment: CDR1 SGHRS and CDR2 YFSETQ. CDR3 length equals 14 residues. CDR3 nucleotides: TGCGCCAGCAGGAGGGAGACAGGGTCCTACGAGCAGTACTTC. Protein product: CASRRETGSYEQYF.

J is TRBJ2-7 and V is TRBV30; D may be TRBD1 (6 bases). With 1 base removed from V and 6 bases from J, the gap between germline ends came to 13 bases. Per germline, CDR1 GTSNPN and CDR2 SVGIG (reference sequence). The CDR3 is made up of 13 amino acids. CDR3 protein: CAWSASTGTEQYF. In DNA form, the CDR3 reads TGTGCCTGGAGTGCCTCTACAGGGACCGAGCAGTACTTC.

J is TRBJ1-4 and V is TRBV5-1, with 9 nucleotides matching TRBD1. Germline assignment: CDR1 SGHRS and CDR2 YFSETQ. This CDR3 has 16 residues. J gave up 2 bases and V 2 bases, and 4 bases lay outside the gene matches. The DNA for the CDR3 is TGCGCCAGCAGCTTACAGGGGGCATTCACTAATGAAAAACTGTTTTTT. This gives the protein CASSLQGAFTNEKLFF.

The chain recombines TRBV11-2 with TRBJ2-7; 7 nucleotides match TRBD2. CDR3 length equals 14 residues. Germline V CDR1 and CDR2: SGHAT, FQNNGV. After removal of 1 base from V and 6 bases from J, the junction contained 6 bases not matched to a gene. The CDR3, as DNA: TGTGCCAGCAGCTTAGGGGGGAGGGTCGGCGAGCAGTACTTC. This encodes CASSLGGRVGEQYF.

The chain combines TRBV2 with TRBJ2-7; 12 nucleotides line up with TRBD2. The length of the CDR3 is 14 residues. Germline CDR1 and CDR2: SNHLY and FYNNEI. V shed 6 bases and J 6 bases; nucleotides not matched to a gene: 6. CDR3 sequence reads: CASRASGGAVEQYF. CDR3 nucleotides: TGTGCCAGCAGGGCTAGCGGGGGGGCTGTCGAGCAGTACTTC.

The chain links TRBV5-1 to TRBJ2-2; 7 nucleotides align to TRBD1. Losses at the gene ends were 4 bases for V and 0 bases for J; bases not matched to a gene: 3. Germline CDR1 reads SGHRS; CDR2 reads YFSETQ. The CDR3 runs to 15 residues. CDR3 residues: CASSPGQPNTGELFF. CDR3 DNA: TGCGCCAGCAGCCCGGGACAGCCGAACACCGGGGAGCTGTTTTTT.

This chain links TRBV2 with TRBJ2-5; TRBD2 aligns across 9 bases. Trimming removed 6 bases from V and 5 bases from J; junction bases left unmatched: 13. The CDR3 loop spans 16 amino acids. Germline V gene lookup returns CDR1 SNHLY and CDR2 FYNNEI. Here the CDR3 reads CASSGNSGSFWETQYF. As DNA, the CDR3 is TGTGCCAGCAGCGGCAATAGCGGGAGCTTTTGGGAGACCCAGTACTTC.

The V gene is TRBV29-1, the J gene TRBJ2-5; D possibly corresponds to TRBD1 (5 bases). This CDR3 is built from 14 residues. The germline V gene has CDR1 SQVTM and CDR2 ANQGSEA. With 8 bases removed from V and 5 bases from J, the gap between germline ends came to 21 bases. The CDR3 loop reads CSTVSKGLGETQYF. CDR3 DNA: TGCAGCACCGTCTCGAAGGGGCTAGGGGAGACCCAGTACTTC.

The rearrangement uses TRBV6-5 and TRBJ1-1; tentative D call: TRBD1 (5 bases). V was trimmed by 6 bases and J by 4 bases, leaving 15 bases between them. The CDR3 runs 14 residues. Germline CDR1 MNHEY, CDR2 SVGAGI. CDR3 in DNA: TGTGCCAGCAGGGGGCTGTTGACGGGCACTGAAGCTTTCTTT. Translated, it gives CASRGLLTGTEAFF.

CDR3 in DNA: TGTGCCAGCAGAAAGCTAGCGGGGGTGCAAGAGACCCAGTACTTC. Protein product: CASRKLAGVQETQYF. The V call is TRBV4-2, the J call TRBJ2-5; 10 nucleotides agree with TRBD2. V trimming: 6 bases; J trimming: 2 bases; junction bases outside the gene matches: 6. The length of the CDR3 is 15 residues. Germline-derived CDR1 and CDR2 are LGHNA and YNFKEQ.

The genes are TRBV19 and TRBJ2-7, with D maybe TRBD1 (6 bases). V dropped 3 bases and J dropped 2 bases, with 8 bases sitting between them. The CDR3 totals 13 residues. Germline values: CDR1 LNHDA, CDR2 SQIVND (reference sequence). CDR3 sequence (DNA): TGTGCCAGTAGTATGGACAGTACCTACGAGCAGTACTTC. Translation: CASSMDSTYEQYF.

This chain uses TRBV7-9 with TRBJ2-5; 14 nucleotides match TRBD2. In germline, CDR1 is SEHNR, CDR2 FQNEAQ (reference sequence). V gave up 5 bases and J gave up 2 bases; unmatched junction bases: 4. There are 16 residues in the CDR3. The CDR3 here is CASSLGLAGAQETQYF. For the CDR3, the DNA is TGTGCCAGCAGCCTGGGACTAGCGGGGGCTCAAGAGACCCAGTACTTC.

A few counts support this clone. The chain has TRBV5-1 and TRBJ2-7, with D possibly matching TRBD2 (6 bases). CDR1 SGHRS and CDR2 YFSETQ come from the germline V gene. V was trimmed by 7 bases and J by 4 bases, leaving 15 bases between them. The CDR3 is 13 amino acids. The CDR3 reads CASSPRDLYEQYF. CDR3 nucleotides: TGCGCCAGCTCGCCTCGGGACTTGTACGAGCAGTACTTC.

This clone was counted between two and nine times. The chain has TRBV4-3 and TRBJ2-3, with 7 nucleotides matching TRBD1. The CDR3 sequence is 17 residues long. Germline V CDR1 and CDR2: LGHNA, YSLEER. After removal of 1 base from V and 0 bases from J, the junction contained 7 bases not matched to a gene. The CDR3 protein is CASSQVGQGDSTDTQYF. CDR3 DNA: TGCGCCAGCAGCCAAGTAGGGCAGGGGGATAGCACAGATACGCAGTATTTT.

The chain employs TRBV6-1 and TRBJ2-3; 7 bases are shared with TRBD1. J lost 0 bases, V lost 8 bases, and 5 bases had no gene match. Germline CDR1 reads MNHNS; CDR2 reads SASEGT. The CDR3 sequence is 14 residues long. CDR3 region: CASPGTDSTDTQYF. DNA of the CDR3: TGTGCCAGCCCCGGGACAGATAGCACAGATACGCAGTATTTT.